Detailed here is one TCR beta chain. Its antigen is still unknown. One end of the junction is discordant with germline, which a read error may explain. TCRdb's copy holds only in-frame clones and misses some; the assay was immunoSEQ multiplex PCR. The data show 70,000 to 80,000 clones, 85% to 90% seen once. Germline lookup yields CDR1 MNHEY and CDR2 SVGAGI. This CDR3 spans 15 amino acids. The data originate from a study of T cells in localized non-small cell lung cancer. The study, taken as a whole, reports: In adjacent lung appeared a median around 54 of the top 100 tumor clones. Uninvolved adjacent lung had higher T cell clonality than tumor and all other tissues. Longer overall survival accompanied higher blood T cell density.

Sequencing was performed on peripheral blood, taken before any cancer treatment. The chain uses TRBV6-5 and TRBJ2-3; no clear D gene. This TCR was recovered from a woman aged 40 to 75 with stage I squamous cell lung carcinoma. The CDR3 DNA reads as TGTGCCAGCAGTGACTCGGTAGACGGCACAGATACGCAGTATTTT. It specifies CASSDSVDGTDTQYF.